This record looks at one T cell receptor (beta chain) sequence and its context. This clone was seen a handful of times. This clone's antigen is unknown. There are no base qualities to consult, and no much larger clone falls within one base. Library preparation used the immunoSEQ multiplex PCR assay. A mixture of 60 forward primers for TCR Vbeta segments and 13 reverse primers for TCR Jbeta segments was used in the multiplex PCR. A multiplex PCR assay on genomic DNA amplified the CDR3 region of rearranged TCR beta genes. On the Illumina HiSeq System, the amplified TCR beta libraries were sequenced as 87-base-pair reads. As for the authors' bioinformatics: In a later analysis, 80 million or so unique TCR beta chains were counted across the 690 or so repertoires, and roughly 11 million of these chains were shared by at least two donors. Raw reads were error-corrected and collapsed into unique sequences by a nearest-neighbor algorithm in which closely related sequences were merged to remove PCR and sequencing errors. V, D and J gene segments were assigned by aligning CDR3 sequences to IMGT reference sequences. For a sequence to be retained, a match of at least six nucleotides to both a V gene segment and a J gene segment was required. Rearrangements were called productive when the CDR3 lacked stop codons and stayed in frame with V and J; all others were non-productive. CDR3 was defined according to IMGT convention as the region running from the second conserved V-encoded cysteine to the conserved J-encoded phenylalanine. Sequences without an unambiguous match to a single V gene segment were excluded from the earlier analysis of about 630 of the donors. In an earlier analysis of several hundred of the donors, V segments were called functional above 56.7% productive rearrangements and were called segregating when the between-donor standard deviation exceeded 5%. A statistical classification framework was developed to diagnose cytomegalovirus status using the catalog of TCR beta chain sequences. A later analysis assigned V and J genes by comparing TCR nucleotide sequences with IMGT/GENE-DB human TR gene sequences. Using the TCRdist pipeline, a later analysis assigned CDR3 sequences along with most-parsimonious VDJ recombination scenarios. In a later analysis, each TCR beta chain was defined by its CDR3 amino acid sequence together with its V-gene family, and reads lacking a unique V-gene family were excluded. As a way to deal with suspected cross-contamination and a sequencing artifact, a later analysis dropped hundreds of nucleotide sequences that were highly shared and had low generation probability. For each public chain, a later analysis derived a clonal expansion index from normalized ranks of inferred template counts within each repertoire. In a later analysis, generation probabilities were computed using a VDJ recombination model fitted to out-of-frame rearrangements, and the results were checked against IGoR. In a later analysis, hypergeometric tests were used to score TCR-TCR, TCR-HLA and TCR-CMV co-occurrence, with a repertoire-size bias correction applied to TCR pairs. A later analysis estimated false discovery rates by permuting HLA or CMV assignments 20 times. In a later analysis, co-occurring TCRs were grouped with DBSCAN, and TCRdist sequence similarity was added when clustering was performed within HLA-allele-positive subsets. Repertoires with fewer than 30,000 or more than 120,000 public chains were left out of co-occurrence clustering, as were roughly five repertoires with anomalous nucleotide sharing. Held by TCRdb, this immuneACCESS table contains in-frame sequences only and omits some clones. Under half of the omission traces to an unresolved V gene where checked; the cause of the rest is unknown. V, J and clone size reflect that table, while D and trimming were determined from the DNA. The sample has around 200,000 clones on record, less than 80% of them singletons. Nearly 4.5% of the sample comes from the top ten.

The cohort comprised hundreds of healthy bone marrow donors. At the time of sampling, every cohort member was nominally healthy, though immune exposures that went unrecorded were likely present. The donor tested CMV seropositive, placing the donor among the approximately 310 seropositive members of the cohort. Each donor provided a peripheral blood sample, and peripheral blood mononuclear cells were used for TCR beta sequencing. Genomic DNA was extracted from the blood cell samples with the Qiagen DNeasy Blood Extraction Kit. The germline V gene gives CDR1 as MNHEY and CDR2 as SVGAGI. Trimming costs V 2 bases and J 6 bases, and their ends lie 13 bases apart. Spanning cysteine to phenylalanine, the CDR3 consists of 14 amino acids. The only DNA kept is the CDR3, 42 bases in frame from the first base. The sample is drawn from a study of cytomegalovirus exposure and HLA in healthy donors (dated by TCRdb to the late 2010s). In the study overall: According to an earlier analysis of several hundred of the donors, about 179 million T cells yielded approximately 120 million unique TCR beta sequences and about 300 Gb of sequence data. Every discovery cohort repertoire had been produced on one sequencing platform. The later analysis used no new phenotypic data to find candidate immune exposures, relying instead on TCR beta sequences and their occurrence across donors. Along with the roughly 670-subject first cohort, a separate validation cohort of around 110 different subjects was used. An earlier analysis of approximately 640 of the donors applied high-throughput TCR beta sequencing to assess whether each TCR beta V gene segment acted as functional or pseudogenic. Among around 400 genotyped donors of the cohort, an average of around 240,000 unique TCR beta nucleotide sequences were sequenced per donor, about a sixth of them non-productive. A later genetic analysis used genome-wide SNP genotypes for about 55% of the 666 donors, treating that subset as a discovery cohort. HLA typing included class I and class II loci at four-digit resolution. A later analysis re-examined previously published TCR beta repertoires from over 500 donors and added high-resolution HLA genotyping to investigate patterns of TCR occurrence. An early release that covered 640 HLA-typed donors contained about 290 gigabases of sequencing data and around 80 million unique TCR sequences. About five DR-DQ haplotypes were handled as single units for association and clustering because linkage in the cohort was strong. The number of donors typed differed by locus, with roughly 629-640 for A, B, C, DRB1 and DQB1, around 560 for DQA1, approximately 580 for DPA1, and roughly 450 for DPB1. The study was designed to test whether signatures of past pathogen exposure could be identified by cataloging public T cell receptors. The study profiled the T cell repertoires of fewer than 850 subjects by immunosequencing and related them to cytomegalovirus serostatus. Donor age, sex, ethnicity and CMV serostatus were collected together with the repertoire data. Of the approximately 400 genotyped donors, approximately 81% were placed in the genetic ancestry cluster associated with self-reported Caucasian donors. The study combined high-throughput TCR immunosequencing, statistical association of individual TCRs with disease status, and machine learning to predict cytomegalovirus infection status. The paper's findings and limits, for the study overall: Cytomegalovirus status was reported to be diagnosed by the classifier with high specificity and sensitivity in both the original and validation cohorts. Strong co-occurrence of HLA alleles, especially DR and DQ, made assigning TCR associations to individual alleles difficult. According to the authors, the approach could potentially be generalized to other disease states and immunological phenotypes. In an earlier analysis of around 600 of the donors, most TCR beta V segments were observed in productive rearrangements about 90% or about 30% of the time, broadly matching IMGT annotations. Because counts were too low, more than 15 rarely observed V segments, including chromosome 9 orphons, were left out of the earlier analysis of 500 to 750 of the donors. A later genetic analysis reported fewer N-insertions in productive TCRs among donors in an Asian-associated ancestry cluster than the approximately 670-donor mean. A later analysis associated some 17,000 TCR beta sequences with specific HLA alleles at a false discovery rate of 0.05. A cluster of highly shared sequence variants was judged likely to be a technical artifact of the sequencing pipeline. A later analysis reported that several top co-occurrence clusters appeared linked to parvovirus B19, influenza, CMV and Epstein-Barr virus. In a later analysis, TCR association rates were found to vary across HLA loci, with the most associated TCRs seen for DRB1 alleles and the fewest for HLA-C alleles. A later analysis found that HLA-associated TCR beta chains were more clonally expanded and had lower generation probabilities than equally common non-associated chains. Correlated functional status among segregating V segments might reflect linkage disequilibrium, but an unknown experimental factor could not be ruled out. In vitro tests confirmed that a few of the cytomegalovirus-associated TCR beta chains recognize cytomegalovirus antigens. Because HLA typing was unavailable for some donors at each locus, only the typed subset was used in association tests. The only immune exposure information available for the cohort was CMV serostatus. The 87-base-pair reads could not distinguish some IMGT-functional V segments, including TRBV6-2 and TRBV6-3, so those segments were excluded. While some public TCRs were present in many individuals, most TCR sequences turned up only very rarely across donors. According to a later analysis, most CMV-associated TCR beta chains appeared to be HLA-restricted, and the HLA associations seemed to be driven largely by CMV exposure. A further reported finding was that TCR beta sequences accurately predicted the HLA-A and HLA-B alleles for most subjects in the first cohort. A later genetic analysis associated a missense DCLRE1C variant with V-gene and J-gene trimming of TCR beta chains, and an independent cohort replicated the association. Roughly uniform sequencing depth across donors was assumed in presence/absence analyses, although this assumption may not hold. The study gave a list of about 160 TCR beta chains associated with cytomegalovirus. Only TCR beta chains were sequenced in this cohort, and the absence of alpha or paired-chain data limited detectable features.

The sequencing sample was made of PBMCs. The receptor's source is a woman in her thirties in good health and CMV-seropositive. The receptor chain draws on TRBV6-5 and TRBJ1-2; TRBD1 might be the D gene, on 5 matching bases. CDR3 loop: CASSYGEGVDGYTF. The nucleotide sequence is given as TGTGCCAGCAGTTACGGGGAAGGGGTAGATGGCTACACCTTC.